The source of this T cell receptor beta chain is a study of identical twins. Whole-study findings and limits: Whereas memory repertoires showed no such difference, abundant cord blood beta clonotypes carried fewer insertions. Researchers caution that invariant MAIT and iNKT cells could partly confound zero-insertion analyses. In monozygotic twins, models underestimated the sharing of out-of-frame TCR alpha.

TCRdb re-called the 5' RACE reads with MiXCR, one entry per CDR3 protein. The sample has 1.5 million or so distinct CDR3 sequences; roughly 35% are singletons. Comment on this clonotype: Its specificity is not known.

Germline V CDR1 and CDR2: MGHRA, YSYEKL. The germline V and J ends were trimmed by 1 base and 0 bases, with 14 bases remaining between them. The length of the CDR3 is 17 residues. Sequencing was carried out using cord blood. V usage is TRBV4-1 and J usage is TRBJ2-3; D is perhaps TRBD2 (6 bases). The receptor was isolated from a newborn girl in good health. DNA for the CDR3: TGCGCCAGCAGCCAAGTGTCAACTAGCAAAAGCACAGATACGCAGTATTTT. This encodes CASSQVSTSKSTDTQYF.